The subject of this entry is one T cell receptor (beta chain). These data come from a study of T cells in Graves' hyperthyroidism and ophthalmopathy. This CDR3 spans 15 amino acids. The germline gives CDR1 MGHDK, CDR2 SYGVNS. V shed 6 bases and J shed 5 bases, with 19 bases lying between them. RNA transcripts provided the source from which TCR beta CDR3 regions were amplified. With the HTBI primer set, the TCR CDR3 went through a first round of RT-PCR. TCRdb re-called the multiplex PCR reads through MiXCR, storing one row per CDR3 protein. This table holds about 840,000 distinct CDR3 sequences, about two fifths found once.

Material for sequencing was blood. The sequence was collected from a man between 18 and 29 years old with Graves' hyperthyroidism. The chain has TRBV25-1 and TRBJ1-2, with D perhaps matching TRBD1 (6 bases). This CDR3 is CASSVLGQSLYGYTF. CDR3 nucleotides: TGTGCCAGCAGCGTTCTCGGACAGAGCCTTTATGGCTACACCTTC.